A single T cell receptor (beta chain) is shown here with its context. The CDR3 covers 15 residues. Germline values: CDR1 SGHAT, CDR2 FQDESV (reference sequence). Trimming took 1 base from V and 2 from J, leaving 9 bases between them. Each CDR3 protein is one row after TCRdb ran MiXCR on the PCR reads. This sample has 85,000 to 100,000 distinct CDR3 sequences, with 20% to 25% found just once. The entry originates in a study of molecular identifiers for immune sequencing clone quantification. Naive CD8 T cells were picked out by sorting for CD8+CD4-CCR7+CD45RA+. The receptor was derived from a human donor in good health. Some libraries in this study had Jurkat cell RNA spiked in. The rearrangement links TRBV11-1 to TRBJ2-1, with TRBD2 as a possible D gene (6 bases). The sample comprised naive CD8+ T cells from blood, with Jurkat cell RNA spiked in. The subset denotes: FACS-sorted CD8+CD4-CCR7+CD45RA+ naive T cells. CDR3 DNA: TGTGCCAGCAGCTTAGTTGCGGGAACCTACAATGAGCAGTTCTTC. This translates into CASSLVAGTYNEQFF.